Reported below is one T cell receptor (beta chain). Trimming stripped 7 bases from V and 6 bases from J, with 13 bases between. CDR3 length: 13 residues. CDR1 is SNHLY and CDR2 is FYNNEI in the germline V gene. This sample was taken from a study of blood T cell repertoires in COVID-19. Study-wide context: From the United States, Italy and Spain came samples of acute and convalescent COVID-19. Nucleic acid was either cDNA or gDNA, and it came from T cells, B-cell-depleted T cells, or PBMCs.

The data were produced by immunoSEQ multiplex PCR, yet TCRdb's version contains in-frame clones alone and is incomplete. This sample carries 90,000 to 130,000 clones, 70% to 85% of them seen once, and the ten largest clones take more than 1.5%. The chain joins TRBV2 to TRBJ2-1; TRBD2 is a possible D gene (6 bases). Sequences were obtained from peripheral blood. This TCR derives from a woman between 40 and 50 years old with acute or convalescent COVID-19. CDR3 sequence reads: CASTAGPINEQFF. The CDR3 DNA sequence: TGTGCCAGCACTGCGGGGCCCATCAATGAGCAGTTCTTC. Filled out from reference TRBV2 and TRBJ2-1, the complete variable domain reads EPEVTQTPSHQVTQMGQEVILRCVPISNHLYFYWYRQILGQKVEFLVSFYNNEISEKSEIFDDQFSVERPDGSNFTLKIRSTKLEDSAMYFCASTAGPINEQFFGPGTRLTVL.